Below are 9 T cell receptor beta chains sequenced from a single sample in a study of CXCR3-negative and CXCR3-positive naive CD8 T cells. Each TRB cDNA library was prepared by 5' RACE (with UMI labels). TCRdb processed the 5' RACE reads again and assigns one entry to each CDR3 protein, with no DNA. This table lists 45,000 to 55,000 distinct CDR3 sequences. Sequencing used memory CD8+ T cells from blood. The origin of the receptors is a human donor in good health. Some clones in this sample may be carry-over from other donors' samples.

The rearrangement links TRBV28 to TRBJ2-7; as DNA is missing, the TRBD1 call by TCRdb cannot be tested. Per the germline V gene, CDR1 is MDHEN and CDR2 is SYDVKM. The length of the CDR3 is 19 residues. CDR3 region: CASSAVLVKRERGRYEQYF.

The V gene is TRBV28, the J gene TRBJ2-5; the D call from TCRdb, TRBD1, cannot be confirmed without DNA. CDR3 length: 14 amino acids. Germline V gene sequence: CDR1 MDHEN, CDR2 SYDVKM. The CDR3 here is CASTPGGGSETQYF.

V and J are TRBV29-1 and TRBJ2-1; TCRdb gives TRBD1 as the D gene, but with no DNA this cannot be confirmed. From germline, CDR1 is SQVTM and CDR2 ANQGSEA. The CDR3 is 14 residues long. The CDR3 reads CSVLGQGLFNEQFF.

The gene calls are TRBV14 and TRBJ2-5; with no DNA, the TCRdb D assignment of TRBD1 cannot be verified. From germline, CDR1 is SGHDN and CDR2 FVKESK. This CDR3 contains 14 residues. CDR3 amino acids: CASSQGTGRETQYF.

V is TRBV29-1 and J is TRBJ2-1; TCRdb names TRBD2, which stays unverified in the absence of DNA. CDR1 and CDR2 (germline): SQVTM, ANQGSEA. The CDR3 consists of 13 residues. The CDR3: CSASPVAGNEQFF.

The chain joins TRBV29-1 to TRBJ2-4; the TRBD1 assignment by TCRdb is unverifiable without DNA. This CDR3 contains 11 residues. Germline CDR1 SQVTM, CDR2 ANQGSEA. CDR3 region: CSVVDSNIQYF.

The rearrangement uses TRBV6-2 or TRBV6-3 and TRBJ2-7; absent DNA, TCRdb's TRBD2 call cannot be checked. Germline V gene lookup returns CDR1 MNHEY and CDR2 SVGEGT. The CDR3 loop spans 14 amino acids. The CDR3 is CASSFRSGSYEQYF.

Here the CDR3 reads CASSLRASYGYTF. This chain links TRBV11-2 with TRBJ1-2. Germline assignment: CDR1 SGHAT and CDR2 FQNNGV. The CDR3 has 13 amino acids.

CDR3 sequence: CASSTPRYSSSEEQYF. This chain links TRBV4-1 with TRBJ2-7; the TRBD1 assignment by TCRdb is unverifiable without DNA. Germline CDR1 MGHRA, CDR2 YSYEKL. The CDR3 contains 16 residues.